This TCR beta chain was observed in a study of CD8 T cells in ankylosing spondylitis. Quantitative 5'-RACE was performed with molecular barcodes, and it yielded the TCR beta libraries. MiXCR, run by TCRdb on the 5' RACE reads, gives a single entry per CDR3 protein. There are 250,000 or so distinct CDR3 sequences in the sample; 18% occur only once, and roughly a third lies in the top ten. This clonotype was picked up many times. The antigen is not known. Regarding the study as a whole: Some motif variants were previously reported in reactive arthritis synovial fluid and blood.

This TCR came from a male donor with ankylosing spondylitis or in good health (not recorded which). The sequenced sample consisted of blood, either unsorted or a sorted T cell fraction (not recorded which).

DNA of the CDR3: TGTGCCAGCAGCCAAGATGGTGGCAGTTTTGAGACCCAGTACTTC. Its translation is CASSQDGGSFETQYF. This chain connects TRBV4-2 to TRBJ2-5; no reliable D call. V lost 0 bases to trimming and J lost 5 bases, with 13 bases between them. Per the germline V gene, CDR1 is LGHNA and CDR2 is YNFKEQ. This CDR3 region has 15 residues.